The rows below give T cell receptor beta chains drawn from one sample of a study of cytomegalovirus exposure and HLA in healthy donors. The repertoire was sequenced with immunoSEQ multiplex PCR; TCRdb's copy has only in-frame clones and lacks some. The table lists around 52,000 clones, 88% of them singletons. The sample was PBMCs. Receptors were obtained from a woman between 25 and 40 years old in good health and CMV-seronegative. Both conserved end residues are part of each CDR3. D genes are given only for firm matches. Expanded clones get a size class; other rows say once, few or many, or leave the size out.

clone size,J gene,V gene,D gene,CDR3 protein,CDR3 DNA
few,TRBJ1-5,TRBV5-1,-,CASSLGVAPGQPQHF,TGCGCCAGCAGCTTGGGAGTCGCGCCGGGGCAGCCCCAGCATTTT
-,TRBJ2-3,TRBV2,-,CASSEEGGTDTQYF,TGTGCCAGCAGTGAAGAGGGAGGCACAGATACGCAGTATTTT
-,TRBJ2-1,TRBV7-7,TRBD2,CASSLGLAGVSEQFF,TGTGCTAGCAGCCTAGGGCTAGCGGGAGTGAGTGAGCAGTTCTTC
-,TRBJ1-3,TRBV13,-,CASSLGYSGNTIYF,TGTGCCAGCAGCTTAGGCTACTCTGGAAACACCATATATTTT
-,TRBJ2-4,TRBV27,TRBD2,CASRLSGRAKNIQYF,TGTGCCAGCAGACTCAGCGGGAGGGCCAAAAACATTCAGTACTTC
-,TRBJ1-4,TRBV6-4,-,CASSAQDTRLEKLFF,TGTGCCAGCAGTGCCCAGGACACAAGACTTGAAAAACTGTTTTTT
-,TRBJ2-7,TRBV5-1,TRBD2,CASSTGLAGDYYEQYF,TGCGCCAGCAGCACCGGACTAGCGGGAGATTACTACGAGCAGTACTTC
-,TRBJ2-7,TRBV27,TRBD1,CASGGQGAVHEQYF,TGTGCCAGCGGCGGACAGGGGGCGGTCCACGAGCAGTACTTC
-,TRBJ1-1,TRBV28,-,CASRSAFEAFF,TGTGCCAGCAGGAGCGCCTTTGAAGCTTTCTTT
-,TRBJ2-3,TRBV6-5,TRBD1,CASAMDRAPPDTQYF,TGTGCCAGCGCCATGGACAGGGCCCCCCCAGATACGCAGTATTTT
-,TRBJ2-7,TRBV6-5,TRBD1,CASRTGGTGDYEQYF,TGTGCCAGCAGGACAGGCGGGACAGGGGACTACGAGCAGTACTTC
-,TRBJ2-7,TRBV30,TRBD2,CAWSVILADEQYF,TGTGCCTGGAGTGTTATACTAGCGGACGAGCAGTACTTC
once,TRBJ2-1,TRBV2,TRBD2,CASSRGRAVPNEQFF,TGTGCCAGCAGTCGCGGGAGGGCCGTACCCAATGAGCAGTTCTTC
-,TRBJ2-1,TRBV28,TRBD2,CASSLPGLAVDEQFF,TGTGCCAGCAGTTTACCGGGACTAGCTGTGGATGAGCAGTTCTTC
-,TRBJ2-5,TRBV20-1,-,CSALRGETQYF,TGCAGTGCCCTAAGGGGGGAGACCCAGTACTTC
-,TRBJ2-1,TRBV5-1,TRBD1,CASSSSGQGYNEQFF,TGCGCCAGCAGCTCCTCGGGACAGGGTTACAATGAGCAGTTCTTC
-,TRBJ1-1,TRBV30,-,CAWREPGTLNTEAFF,TGTGCCTGGAGGGAACCCGGGACACTCAACACTGAAGCTTTCTTT
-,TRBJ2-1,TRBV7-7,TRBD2,CASSLRPSGGEQFF,TGTGCTAGCAGCTTGAGACCCAGCGGGGGTGAGCAGTTCTTC